This T cell receptor beta chain was found in a study of circulating and synovial CD4+ cells in juvenile arthritis. Study results and caveats: Diversity here was lower than in bulk blood CD4 cells. Shared-clonotype fractions with synovium likely underestimate full repertoire overlap.

With regard to this clone: Its antigen is not known.

The table came from immunoSEQ multiplex PCR; TCRdb's copy has only in-frame clones and leaves some out. There are 30,000 to 40,000 clones in the sample; about 95% occur only once, and approximately 0.16% lies in the top ten. The sample consisted of CD4+ T cells from blood. This TCR was sampled from a human donor with juvenile idiopathic arthritis.

In DNA form, the CDR3 reads TGCGCCAGCAGCGGGGGTGCGGGGAGCACTGAAGCTTTCTTT. Amino acids: CASSGGAGSTEAFF. This chain joins TRBV5-1 and TRBJ1-1; D might be TRBD1 (5 bases). Trimming removed 4 bases at V and 4 bases at J, with 14 bases between. The CDR3 covers 14 residues. Per the germline V gene, CDR1 is SGHRS and CDR2 is YFSETQ.